This T cell receptor (beta chain) was documented in a study of T cells expressing NK-cell markers. Overall study: Sorted T-cell subsets CD3+CD56+NKG2C+, CD3+CD56+NKG2C- and CD3+CD56-NKG2C+ were TCR beta-sequenced. Whole-study results and caveats: HCMV specificity of the expanded NKG2C+ T cell clones was not established. The dominant NKG2C+ clonotypes represented 1.0-7.0% of CD8+ T cells in over 5 donors.

Production of TCR beta cDNA relied on 5'RACE template switching with UMIs. TCRdb re-analyzed the 5' RACE reads; it lists each CDR3 protein once, without DNA. The listing contains tens of thousands of distinct CDR3 sequences. For this clonotype: The antigen remains undetermined.

Sequenced sample: blood T cells: a sorted CD56 or NKG2C T cell subset, CD4+ or CD8+ T cells, or bulk PBMC T cells (not recorded which). The TCR sequence derives from a woman between 18 and 69 years old in good health.

The CDR3: CASSPSPIAGGNNEQFF. The V and J genes are TRBV5-1 and TRBJ2-1; TCRdb's D call, TRBD2, is unchecked because there is no DNA. CDR3 length equals 17 residues. Germline loops: CDR1 SGHRS, CDR2 YFSETQ.